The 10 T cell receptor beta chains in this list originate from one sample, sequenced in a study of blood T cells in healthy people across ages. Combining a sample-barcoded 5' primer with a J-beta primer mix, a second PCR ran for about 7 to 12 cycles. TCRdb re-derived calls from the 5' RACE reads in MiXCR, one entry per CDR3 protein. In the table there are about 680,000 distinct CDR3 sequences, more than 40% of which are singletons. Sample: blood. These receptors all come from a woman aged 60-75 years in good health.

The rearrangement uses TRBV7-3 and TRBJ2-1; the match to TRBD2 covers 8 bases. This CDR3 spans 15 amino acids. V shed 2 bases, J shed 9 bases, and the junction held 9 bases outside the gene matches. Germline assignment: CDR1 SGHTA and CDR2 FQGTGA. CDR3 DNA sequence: TGTGCCAGCAGCTTATACTCCGGGAGGGGGGCTGAGCAGTTCTTC. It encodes CASSLYSGRGAEQFF.

DNA of the CDR3: TGTGCCAGCAGCCCTAACGGGGGGCGGGATACGCAGTATTTT. It yields the protein CASSPNGGRDTQYF. The chain links TRBV7-2 to TRBJ2-3; tentative D call: TRBD2 (7 bases). CDR1 and CDR2 (germline): SGHTA, FQGNSA. V was trimmed by 5 bases and J by 6 bases, leaving 15 bases between them. The CDR3 is 14 amino acids.

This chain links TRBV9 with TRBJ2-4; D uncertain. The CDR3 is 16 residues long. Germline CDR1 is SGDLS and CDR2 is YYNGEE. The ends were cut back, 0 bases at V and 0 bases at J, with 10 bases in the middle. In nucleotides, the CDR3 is TGTGCCAGCAGCGTAGGGGCGACGGGAGCCAAAAACATTCAGTACTTC. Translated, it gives CASSVGATGAKNIQYF.

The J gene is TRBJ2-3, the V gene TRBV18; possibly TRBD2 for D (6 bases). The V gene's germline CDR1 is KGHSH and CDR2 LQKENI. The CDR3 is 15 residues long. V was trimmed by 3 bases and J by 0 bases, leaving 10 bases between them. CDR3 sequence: CASSPYSGSTDTQYF. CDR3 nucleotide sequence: TGTGCCAGCTCACCTTATAGCGGTAGCACAGATACGCAGTATTTT.

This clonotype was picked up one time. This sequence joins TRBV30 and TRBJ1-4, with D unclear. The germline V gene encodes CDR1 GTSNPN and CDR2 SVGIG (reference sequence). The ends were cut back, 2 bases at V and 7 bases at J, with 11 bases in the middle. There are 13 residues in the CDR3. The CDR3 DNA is TGTGCCTGGAGTTATCAGGAGGGTGAAAAACTGTTTTTT. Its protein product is CAWSYQEGEKLFF.

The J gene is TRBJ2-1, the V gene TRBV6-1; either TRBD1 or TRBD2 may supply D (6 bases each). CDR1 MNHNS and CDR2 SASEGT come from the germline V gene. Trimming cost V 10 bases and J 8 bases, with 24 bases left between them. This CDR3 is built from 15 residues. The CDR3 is CATSLRGLGSDEQFF. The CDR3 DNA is TGTGCCACCAGCCTCCGGGGGCTTGGTTCCGATGAGCAGTTCTTC.

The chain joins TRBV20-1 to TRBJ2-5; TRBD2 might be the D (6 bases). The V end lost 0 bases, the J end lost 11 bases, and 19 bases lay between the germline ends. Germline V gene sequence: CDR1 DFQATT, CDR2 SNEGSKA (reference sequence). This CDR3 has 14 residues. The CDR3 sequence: CSAREGLGLNEQYF. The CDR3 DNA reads TGCAGTGCTAGAGAGGGACTTGGGCTTAATGAGCAGTACTTC.

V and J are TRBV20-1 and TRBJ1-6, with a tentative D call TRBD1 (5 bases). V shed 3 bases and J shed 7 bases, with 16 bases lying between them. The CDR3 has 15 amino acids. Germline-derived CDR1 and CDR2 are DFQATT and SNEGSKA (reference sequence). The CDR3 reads CSASSGGLNNSPLHF. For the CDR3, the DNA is TGCAGTGCTAGTTCCGGGGGTCTAAACAATTCACCCCTCCACTTT.

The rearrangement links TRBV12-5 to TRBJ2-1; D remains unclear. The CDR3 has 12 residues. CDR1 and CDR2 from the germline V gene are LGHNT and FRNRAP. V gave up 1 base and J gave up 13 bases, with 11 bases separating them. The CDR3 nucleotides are TGTGCTAGTGGTTTGGGCCGGACGGATCAGTTCTTC. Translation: CASGLGRTDQFF.

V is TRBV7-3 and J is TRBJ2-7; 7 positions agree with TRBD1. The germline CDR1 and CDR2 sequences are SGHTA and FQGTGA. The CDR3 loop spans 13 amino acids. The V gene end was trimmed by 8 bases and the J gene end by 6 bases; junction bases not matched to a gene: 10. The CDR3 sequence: CASGDRALGEQYF. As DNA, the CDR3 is TGTGCCAGCGGAGACAGGGCCCTCGGCGAGCAGTACTTC.